This T cell receptor (beta chain) comes out of a study of identical twins. Via MiXCR, TCRdb re-called the 5' RACE reads, giving one row per CDR3 protein. The sample lists fewer than 800,000 distinct CDR3 sequences; 7.1% were seen once. Trimming took off 7 bases at V and 2 bases at J, with 6 bases between the two ends. The CDR3 covers 12 residues. These data were likewise used in another study, on yellow fever vaccine responses in identical twins. That work states: Twins reportedly showed a vaccine T cell response that seemed partly convergent and partly personalized.

The sample comprised PBMCs. The V and J genes are TRBV12-3 or TRBV12-4 and TRBJ1-5; D is uncertain. The source is a woman under 30 in good health. DNA for the CDR3: TGTGCCAGCACCTGGGGCAATCAGCCCCAGCATTTT. Protein sequence: CASTWGNQPQHF.